The present entry profiles one T cell receptor beta chain with its context. Its antigen is still unknown. Germline-derived CDR1 and CDR2 are SGDLS and YYNGEE. This CDR3 spans 16 amino acids. With 3 bases clipped from V and 6 bases from J, the junction kept 7 bases outside the gene matches. The data derive from a study of graft-versus-host responses after intestinal transplantation. Some clones are missing from TCRdb's copy, which holds only in-frame ones; the method was immunoSEQ multiplex PCR. The sample carries about 100,000 clones, about 89% recorded once. The TCR was taken from a human donor who received an intestinal transplant. The rearrangement uses TRBV9 and TRBJ2-2; the match to TRBD2 covers 11 bases. The input for sequencing was unstimulated CD8+ T cells sorted from spleen or lymph node cells, taken before intestinal transplant. CDR3 residues: CASSAGLAGEAGELFF. The CDR3 DNA follows: TGTGCCAGCAGCGCTGGACTAGCGGGCGAGGCCGGGGAGCTGTTTTTT.